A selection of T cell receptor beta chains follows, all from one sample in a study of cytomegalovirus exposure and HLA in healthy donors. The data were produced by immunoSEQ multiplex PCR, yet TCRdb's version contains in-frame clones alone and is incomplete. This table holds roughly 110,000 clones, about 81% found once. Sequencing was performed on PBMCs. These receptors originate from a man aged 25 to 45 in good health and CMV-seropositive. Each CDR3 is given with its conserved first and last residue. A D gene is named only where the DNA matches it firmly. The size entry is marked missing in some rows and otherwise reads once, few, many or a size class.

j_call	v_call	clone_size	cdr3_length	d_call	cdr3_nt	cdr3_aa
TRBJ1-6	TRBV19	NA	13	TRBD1	TGTGCCAGTAGTTGGACAGGGGATTCACCCCTCCACTTT	CASSWTGDSPLHF
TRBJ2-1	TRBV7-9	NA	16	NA	TGTGCCAGCAGCTCGGGGACTGGGAGCTCCTACAATGAGCAGTTCTTC	CASSSGTGSSYNEQFF
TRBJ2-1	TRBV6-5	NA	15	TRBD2	TGTGCCAGCAGTGTGGAACGGGGGGGCTACAATGAGCAGTTCTTC	CASSVERGGYNEQFF
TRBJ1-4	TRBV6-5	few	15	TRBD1	TGTGCCAGCAGTTCCGCCGGGACAGGGAATGAAAAACTGTTTTTT	CASSSAGTGNEKLFF
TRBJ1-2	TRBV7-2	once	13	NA	TGTGCCAGCAGCTTAGCCGCGGGGGGTGGCTACACCTTC	CASSLAAGGGYTF
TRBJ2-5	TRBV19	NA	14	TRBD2	TGTGCCAGTAGTATATGGCTAGCGGAAGAGACCCAGTACTTC	CASSIWLAEETQYF
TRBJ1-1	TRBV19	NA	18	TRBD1	TGTGCCAGTAGTCCCTGGACAGGGGCGTTCATGGCGAACACTGAAGCTTTCTTT	CASSPWTGAFMANTEAFF
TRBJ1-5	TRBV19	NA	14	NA	TGTGCCAGTAGCCACCGGGGGGGAAATCAGCCCCAGCATTTT	CASSHRGGNQPQHF
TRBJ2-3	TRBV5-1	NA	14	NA	TGCGCCACGACGGGGGGCTCTAGCACAGATACGCAGTATTTT	CATTGGSSTDTQYF
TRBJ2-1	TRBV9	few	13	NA	TGTGCCAGCAGCACCCAAGACTGGAATGAGCAGTTCTTC	CASSTQDWNEQFF
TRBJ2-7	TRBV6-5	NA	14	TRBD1	TGTGCCACGGCCAAACAGGGGTCCTACTACGAGCAGTACTTC	CATAKQGSYYEQYF
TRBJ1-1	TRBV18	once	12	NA	TGTGCCAGCTCACCACCAGCGTCTGAAGCTTTCTTT	CASSPPASEAFF
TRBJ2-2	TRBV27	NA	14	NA	TGTGCCAGCAGTTATGGGGGCGGGACCGGGGAGCTGTTTTTT	CASSYGGGTGELFF
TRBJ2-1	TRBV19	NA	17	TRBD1	TGTGCCAGTAGTATAGGAAGGGACAGGGTTGGGCTCAATGAGCAGTTCTTC	CASSIGRDRVGLNEQFF
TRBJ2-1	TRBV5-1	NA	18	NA	TGCGCCAGCAGCTCAAAAGGATCTTCAGGGGTTTGGTCCAATGAGCAGTTCTTC	CASSSKGSSGVWSNEQFF
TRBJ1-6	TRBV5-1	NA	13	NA	TGCGCCAGCAGCTTTAAAGGGGCCTCACCCCTCCACTTT	CASSFKGASPLHF
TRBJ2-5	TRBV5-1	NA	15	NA	TGCGCCAGCAGCTTTCAAATTAGCGGTCAAGAGACCCAGTACTTC	CASSFQISGQETQYF
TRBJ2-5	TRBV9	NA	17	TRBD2	TGTGCCAGCAGCGTAGGGGGACTAGCGGGGGGCAAAGAGACCCAGTACTTC	CASSVGGLAGGKETQYF
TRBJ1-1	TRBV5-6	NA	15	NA	TGTGCCAGCAGCTTTTTTGGGGGGGCGCTCGCTGAAGCTTTCTTT	CASSFFGGALAEAFF
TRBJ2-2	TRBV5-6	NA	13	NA	TGTGCCAGCAGCTTGGCTCCGACCGGGGAGCTGTTTTTT	CASSLAPTGELFF
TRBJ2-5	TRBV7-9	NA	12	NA	TGTGCCAGCAGCTTAATGCGGGAGACCCAGTACTTC	CASSLMRETQYF
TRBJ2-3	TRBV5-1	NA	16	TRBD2	TGCGCCAGCAGCTTGGCCATGGCGGGGGGGCCCGATACGCAGTATTTT	CASSLAMAGGPDTQYF
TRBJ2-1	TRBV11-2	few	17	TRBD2	TGTGCCAGCAGCTTATTCCCCCTCGGGGGGGGCAACAATGAGCAGTTCTTC	CASSLFPLGGGNNEQFF
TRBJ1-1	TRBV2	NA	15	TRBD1	TGTGCCAGCAGTGGACAGGGGTACGATTCGGCTGAAGCTTTCTTT	CASSGQGYDSAEAFF
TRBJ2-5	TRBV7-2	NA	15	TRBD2	TGTGCCAGCAGCTTAACTAGCGGGGGGGCTGAGACCCAGTACTTC	CASSLTSGGAETQYF
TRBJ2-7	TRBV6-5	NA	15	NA	TGTGCCAGCAGTTACTCTTGGGGGGAGCAGCACGAGCAGTACTTC	CASSYSWGEQHEQYF
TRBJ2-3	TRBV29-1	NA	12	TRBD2	TGCAGCGCCTGGACTAGTGGAGATACGCAGTATTTT	CSAWTSGDTQYF
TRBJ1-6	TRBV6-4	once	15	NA	TGTGCCAGCAGTGACTCGAGTGGGAGTAATTCACCCCTCCACTTT	CASSDSSGSNSPLHF
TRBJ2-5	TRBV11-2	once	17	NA	TGTGCCAGCAGCTCCGGTGATGGAGGGGGGGCTAGGGAGACCCAGTACTTC	CASSSGDGGGARETQYF
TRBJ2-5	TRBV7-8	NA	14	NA	TGTGCCAGCAGCTATCTAGCGTCCCAAGAGACCCAGTACTTC	CASSYLASQETQYF
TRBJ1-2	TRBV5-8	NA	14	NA	TGTGCCAGCAGCTCAGGGCAAGGTCTCTATGGCTACACCTTC	CASSSGQGLYGYTF
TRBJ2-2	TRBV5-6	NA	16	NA	TGTGCCAGCAGCTTGGCCACTCTTGGAGGCACCGGGGAGCTGTTTTTT	CASSLATLGGTGELFF
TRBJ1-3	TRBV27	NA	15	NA	TGTGCCAGCAGTTCCTACATCGGGAGTGGAAACACCATATATTTT	CASSSYIGSGNTIYF
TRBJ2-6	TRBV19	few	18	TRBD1	TGTGCCAGTCGGGACAGGGGATCCAGGAACTCTGGGGCCAACGTCCTGACTTTC	CASRDRGSRNSGANVLTF
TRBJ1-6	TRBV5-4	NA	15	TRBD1	TGTGCCAGCAGCTTCTACAGGGGGGAGAATTCACCCCTCCACTTT	CASSFYRGENSPLHF
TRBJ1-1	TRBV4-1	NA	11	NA	TGCGCCAGCAGCCAACTAACTGAAGCTTTCTTT	CASSQLTEAFF
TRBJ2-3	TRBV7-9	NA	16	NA	TGTGCCAGCACCCCAGCGGGCTGGGGAGACACAGATACGCAGTATTTT	CASTPAGWGDTDTQYF
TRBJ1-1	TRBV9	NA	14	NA	TGTGCCAGCAGTAGCGTAGGAAGGGGGGGTGAAGCTTTCTTT	CASSSVGRGGEAFF
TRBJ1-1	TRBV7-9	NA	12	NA	TGTTCCAGCAGCTTGTCTGGGCTTGAAGCTTTCTTT	CSSSLSGLEAFF
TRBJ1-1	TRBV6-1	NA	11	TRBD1	TGTGCCAGCAGGCGGACAGGAGAAGCTTTCTTT	CASRRTGEAFF
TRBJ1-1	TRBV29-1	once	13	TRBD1	TGCAGCGCGGTACAGGGGGCGAGGACTGAAGCTTTCTTT	CSAVQGARTEAFF
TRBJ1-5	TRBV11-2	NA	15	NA	TGTGCCAGCAGCTTATTAGGGGGTGCCAATCAGCCCCAGCATTTT	CASSLLGGANQPQHF
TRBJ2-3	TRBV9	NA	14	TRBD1	TGTGCCAGCAGCGTAAGGACAGGGGAGAGTACGCAGTATTTT	CASSVRTGESTQYF
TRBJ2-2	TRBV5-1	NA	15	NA	TGCGCCAGCAGCGCGGGGGCCGCGAACACCGGGGAGCTGTTTTTT	CASSAGAANTGELFF
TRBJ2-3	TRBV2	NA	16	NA	TGTGCCAGCAGTGGTAACAGGTTAGCTAGCACAGATACGCAGTATTTT	CASSGNRLASTDTQYF